The 32 T cell receptor beta chains given below trace back to one sample, sequenced in a study of shared clonotypes between healthy human individuals. Method: immunoSEQ multiplex PCR; TCRdb's copy keeps in-frame clones and lacks some. The sample records about 2.3 million clones, approximately 90% being singletons. Sequencing was performed on naive CD4+ T cells from PBMCs. Sample subset: CD45RA+ positively selected. Source of these receptors: a man in his late teens or twenties in good health. Some clones in this sample may be carry-over from other donors' samples.

This clone was seen only once. The chain employs TRBV28 and TRBJ2-3; possibly TRBD1 or TRBD2 for D (6 bases each). Trimming removed 8 bases from V and 6 bases from J, with 18 bases in between. Germline values: CDR1 MDHEN, CDR2 SYDVKM. The CDR3 sequence is 14 residues long. The CDR3 DNA sequence: TGTGCCAGCCAAAACCCCTCGGGGGCGGATACGCAGTATTTT. Translating gives CASQNPSGADTQYF.

The V gene is TRBV11-3, the J gene TRBJ2-1; D is unclear. In germline, CDR1 is SGHNT, CDR2 YENEEA. This CDR3 has 16 amino acids. The ends were cut back, 8 bases at V and 0 bases at J, with 17 bases in the middle. The DNA for the CDR3 is TGTGCCAGCTCCCCGGCGCACTCCAGCTCCTACAATGAGCAGTTCTTC. As protein: CASSPAHSSSYNEQFF. The full variable domain, with the rest looked up from reference TRBV11-3 and TRBJ2-1, is EAGVVQSPRYKIIEKKQPVAFWCNPISGHNTLYWYLQNLGQGPELLIRYENEEAVDDSQLPKDRFSAERLKGVDSTLKIQPAELGDSAVYLCASSPAHSSSYNEQFFGPGTRLTVL.

This clone was recorded once. The V gene is TRBV30, the J gene TRBJ2-1; 7 bases are shared with TRBD1. The V segment lost 3 bases and the J segment 9 bases; nucleotides outside the gene matches: 8. The length of the CDR3 is 13 residues. Germline CDR1 is GTSNPN and CDR2 is SVGIG (reference sequence). The CDR3 bases are TGTGCCTGGAGCCAATCACAGGGGAGTGAGCAGTTCTTC. The encoded protein is CAWSQSQGSEQFF.

V usage is TRBV19 and J usage is TRBJ1-1; D is possibly TRBD1 (5 bases). This CDR3 comprises 14 residues. The ends were cut back, 5 bases at V and 4 bases at J, with 14 bases in the middle. Germline lookup yields CDR1 LNHDA and CDR2 SQIVND (reference sequence). The CDR3 DNA follows: TGTGCCAGTAGTCCCCGGGGGGGGGTCACTGAAGCTTTCTTT. It codes for CASSPRGGVTEAFF. Supplemented by reference TRBV19 and TRBJ1-1, the full variable domain reads DGGITQSPKYLFRKEGQNVTLSCEQNLNHDAMYWYRQDPGQGLRLIYYSQIVNDFQKGDIAEGYSVSREKKESFPLTVTSAQKNPTAFYLCASSPRGGVTEAFFGQGTRLTVV.

Details on this clone: Other nucleotide sequences in the sample specify the same CDR3. J is TRBJ1-5 and V is TRBV2; 7 nucleotides match TRBD1. The CDR3 is made up of 13 amino acids. V trimming: 8 bases; J trimming: 6 bases; junction bases outside the gene matches: 7. Looked up from germline, CDR1 is SNHLY and CDR2 is FYNNEI. CDR3 residues: CASRQGGGQPQHF. Here the CDR3 DNA reads TGTGCCAGCCGACAGGGTGGGGGTCAGCCCCAGCATTTT.

This clone was counted a single time. CDR3 in DNA: TGCGCCAGCAGCTTGGGGGTTTCACACGATACGCAGTATTTT. Protein product: CASSLGVSHDTQYF. This chain links TRBV5-1 with TRBJ2-3, with D unresolved. CDR3 length: 14 amino acids. Germline V lookup: CDR1 SGHRS, CDR2 YFSETQ. V lost 0 bases and J 6 bases, leaving 11 bases between the germline ends. Variable domain in full (rest from reference TRBV5-1 and TRBJ2-3): KAGVTQTPRYLIKTRGQQVTLSCSPISGHRSVSWYQQTPGQGLQFLFEYFSETQRNKGNFPGRFSGRQFSNSRSEMNVSTLELGDSALYLCASSLGVSHDTQYFGPGTRLTVL.

This sequence joins TRBV5-8 and TRBJ2-5; D gene uncertain. Germline V gene sequence: CDR1 SGHTS, CDR2 YDEGEE. The CDR3 is 13 amino acids. With 3 bases removed from V and 3 bases from J, the gap between germline ends came to 9 bases. The CDR3 nucleotides are TGTGCCAGCAGCTATACCAGCAAAGAGACCCAGTACTTC. Protein: CASSYTSKETQYF.

V gene TRBV19 combines with J gene TRBJ2-7, with no clear D. The CDR3 runs to 13 residues. V was clipped by 3 bases and J by 0 bases, with 6 bases between them. CDR1 is LNHDA and CDR2 is SQIVND in the germline V gene (reference sequence). DNA of the CDR3: TGTGCCAGTAGTATCCTCGCCTCCTACGAGCAGTACTTC. Translation: CASSILASYEQYF.

Turning to this clone: This specimen includes other DNA sequences encoding the same CDR3. The gene calls are TRBV28 and TRBJ2-1; tentatively, D is TRBD2 (6 bases). There are 15 residues in the CDR3. Per the germline V gene, CDR1 is MDHEN and CDR2 is SYDVKM. Between the trimmed V and J ends, which lost 3 bases and 0 bases, there was a span of 9 bases. CDR3 loop: CASSFGGSSYNEQFF. The CDR3 DNA sequence: TGTGCCAGCAGTTTCGGGGGAAGCTCCTACAATGAGCAGTTCTTC. The variable domain in full, with the rest retrieved from reference TRBV28 and TRBJ2-1, is DVKVTQSSRYLVKRTGEKVFLECVQDMDHENMFWYRQDPGLGLRLIYFSYDVKMKEKGDIPEGYSVSREKKERFSLILESASTNQTSMYLCASSFGGSSYNEQFFGPGTRLTVL.

The chain is built from TRBV13 and TRBJ2-7; 7 positions match TRBD1. This CDR3 is built from 16 residues. Per germline, CDR1 PRHDT and CDR2 FYEKMQ (reference sequence). The junction had 14 bases not matched to a gene; V was cut back by 1 base and J by 8 bases. CDR3 nucleotides: TGTGCCAGCAGCTTAGCCCGGGTTCAGGACAGGAGGCAGCAGTACTTC. This codes for CASSLARVQDRRQQYF.

This chain connects TRBV6-5 to TRBJ2-3; 7 bases are a match to TRBD2. Germline V gene data show CDR1 as MNHEY and CDR2 as SVGAGI. V lost 8 bases, J lost 6 bases, and 14 bases stayed unmatched. The CDR3 has 15 residues. CDR3 nucleotide sequence: TGTGCCAGCTCCAAACCGGGACTACCGAGGGATACGCAGTATTTT. It is translated as CASSKPGLPRDTQYF.

This chain joins TRBV27 and TRBJ1-2; D is perhaps TRBD1 (6 bases). Germline CDR1 is MNHEY and CDR2 is SMNVEV (reference sequence). Trimming removed 6 bases at V and 4 bases at J, with 18 bases between. The CDR3 loop spans 15 amino acids. The CDR3 spells CASSMTAGATYGYTF. In nucleotides, the CDR3 is TGTGCCAGCAGCATGACGGCAGGGGCAACCTATGGCTACACCTTC.

The chain carries TRBV29-1 and TRBJ2-3; 9 bases match TRBD2. The V and J ends lost 6 bases and 3 bases, in that order; junction bases with no gene match: 7. This CDR3 has 14 residues. Germline lookup yields CDR1 SQVTM and CDR2 ANQGSEA. The CDR3 nucleotides read TGCAGCGTCCCCGCTAGCGGGGCTACAGATACGCAGTATTTT. Translation: CSVPASGATDTQYF.

The genes are TRBV5-4 and TRBJ2-7; TRBD2 might be the D (6 bases). Germline values: CDR1 SGHNT, CDR2 YYREEE (reference sequence). This CDR3 region has 13 residues. V was pared by 0 bases and J by 6 bases, with 10 bases between. CDR3 in amino acids: CASSLGRGGEQYF. CDR3 nucleotides: TGTGCCAGCAGCTTGGGGAGGGGAGGCGAGCAGTACTTC.

The rearrangement links TRBV6-5 to TRBJ1-2; 9 bases match TRBD1. V gave up 2 bases and J gave up 8 bases; unmatched junction bases: 6. The CDR3 consists of 14 residues. In germline, CDR1 is MNHEY, CDR2 SVGAGI. The CDR3 nucleotides read TGTGCCAGCAGTTACCGCCAGGGACAGGGAGGCTACACCTTC. This translates into CASSYRQGQGGYTF.

The genes are TRBV6-5 and TRBJ1-5; D may be TRBD1 (5 bases). The CDR3 has 14 amino acids. The V and J ends lost 2 bases and 5 bases respectively, with 10 bases between them. Germline CDR1 and CDR2: MNHEY and SVGAGI. In DNA form, the CDR3 reads TGTGCCAGCAGTTACACGGGACCCCATCAGCCCCAGCATTTT. It specifies CASSYTGPHQPQHF.

This rearrangement joins TRBV6-1 to TRBJ2-3; D is unclear. There are 13 residues in the CDR3. The germline V gene has CDR1 MNHNS and CDR2 SASEGT. Trimming took off 6 bases at V and 5 bases at J, with 12 bases between the two ends. In DNA, the CDR3 is TGTGCCAGCAGCAGGACCTGGTTAGATACGCAGTATTTT. It encodes CASSRTWLDTQYF.

CDR3 coding DNA: TGTGCCAGCAGCATGGGTGATTGGCCGGGTTTGGGGGAGCAGTACTTC. It yields the protein CASSMGDWPGLGEQYF. The gene calls are TRBV5-5 and TRBJ2-7; D unclear. V was pared by 4 bases and J by 7 bases, with 24 bases between. This CDR3 comprises 16 residues. Per germline, CDR1 SGHKS and CDR2 YYEKEE (reference sequence). The entire variable domain, with the rest obtained from reference TRBV5-5 and TRBJ2-7, is as follows: DAGVTQSPTHLIKTRGQQVTLRCSPISGHKSVSWYQQVLGQGPQFIFQYYEKEERGRGNFPDRFSARQFPNYSSELNVNALLLGDSALYLCASSMGDWPGLGEQYFGPGTRLTVT.

This chain joins TRBV5-1 and TRBJ2-7, with 7 bases fitting TRBD1. From germline, CDR1 is SGHRS and CDR2 YFSETQ. The length of the CDR3 is 14 residues. The trim removed 2 bases at V and 2 bases at J, leaving 4 bases unmatched. The CDR3 protein is CASSLQGPPYEQYF. The CDR3 DNA is TGCGCCAGCAGCTTACAGGGGCCACCCTACGAGCAGTACTTC.

The chain uses TRBV5-1 and TRBJ2-6; 10 bases line up with TRBD1. There are 21 residues in the CDR3. The germline V gene encodes CDR1 SGHRS and CDR2 YFSETQ. With V trimmed by 0 bases and J by 0 bases, 12 bases remained unmatched. The CDR3 region has the DNA TGCGCCAGCAGCTTGGAGGGACAGGGGACGTACTCGTTCTCTGGGGCCAACGTCCTGACTTTC. This codes for CASSLEGQGTYSFSGANVLTF.

In nucleotides, the CDR3 is TGCGCCAGCAGTCCGGGACTAGCGGGCGCTCTTTACAATGAGCAGTTCTTC. Residues: CASSPGLAGALYNEQFF. The chain links TRBV5-1 to TRBJ2-1, with TRBD2 matching 12 bases. Losses at the gene ends were 5 bases for V and 4 bases for J; bases not matched to a gene: 10. The CDR3 is 17 amino acids. Germline V gene lookup returns CDR1 SGHRS and CDR2 YFSETQ.

The chain links TRBV6-6 to TRBJ1-2, with 8 bases that match TRBD1. After removal of 7 bases from V and 6 bases from J, the junction contained 4 bases not matched to a gene. The germline V gene encodes CDR1 MNHNY and CDR2 SVGAGI (reference sequence). The CDR3 is made up of 12 amino acids. CDR3 DNA: TGTGCCAGCAATCAGGGGGCGGATGGCTACACCTTC. Protein product: CASNQGADGYTF.

This chain links TRBV10-3 with TRBJ1-5, with D tentatively TRBD1 (5 bases). The germline V gene has CDR1 ENHRY and CDR2 SYGVKD. V lost 10 bases, J lost 4 bases, and 14 bases lay in between. The CDR3 is 13 residues long. CDR3 nucleotides: TGTGCCACCCCACATGACAGTAATCAGCCCCAGCATTTT. Protein: CATPHDSNQPQHF.

The chain combines TRBV4-1 with TRBJ2-5, with D tentatively TRBD2 (9 bases). Trimming pared 2 bases from V and 5 bases from J, leaving 24 bases between. CDR1 MGHRA and CDR2 YSYEKL come from the germline V gene. The CDR3 contains 18 residues. The CDR3 loop reads CASSQWTGRFGTSETQYF. CDR3 nucleotide sequence: TGCGCCAGCAGCCAATGGACAGGGCGGTTTGGGACTAGCGAGACCCAGTACTTC.

The chain uses TRBV19 and TRBJ2-5, with TRBD1 identical over 7 bases. V gave up 4 bases and J gave up 4 bases; unmatched junction bases: 3. CDR1 is LNHDA and CDR2 is SQIVND in the germline V gene (reference sequence). The CDR3 totals 13 residues. CDR3 nucleotide sequence: TGTGCCAGTAGTAGACGACAGGGAGAGACCCAGTACTTC. Its protein product is CASSRRQGETQYF.

The J gene is TRBJ2-2, the V gene TRBV27; 10 bases are shared with TRBD1. CDR1 is MNHEY and CDR2 is SMNVEV in the germline V gene (reference sequence). With 3 bases clipped from V and 5 bases from J, the junction kept 6 bases outside the gene matches. CDR3 length equals 16 residues. Here the CDR3 DNA reads TGTGCCAGCAGTTTTTTTAGGACAGGGGGGACCGGGGAGCTGTTTTTT. Encoded protein: CASSFFRTGGTGELFF.

The chain links TRBV5-1 to TRBJ1-1; the match to TRBD1 covers 9 bases. Germline V gene data show CDR1 as SGHRS and CDR2 as YFSETQ. This CDR3 is built from 18 residues. V lost 6 bases and J lost 6; bases outside the gene matches: 21. CDR3 sequence (DNA): TGCGCCAGCAACCCTTATGGGACAGGGATTGGGAGAACCCCTGAAGCTTTCTTT. Its translation: CASNPYGTGIGRTPEAFF.

This clone has a handful of counts. V gene TRBV5-1 combines with J gene TRBJ2-1; 9 bases agree with TRBD2. The V and J ends lost 0 bases and 12 bases, in that order; junction bases with no gene match: 7. The CDR3 contains 14 residues. Germline V gives CDR1 SGHRS, CDR2 YFSETQ. CDR3 amino acids: CASSLAASGTSQFF. CDR3 nucleotide sequence: TGCGCCAGCAGCTTGGCCGCTAGCGGGACCTCGCAGTTCTTC.

This clone was seen only once. The rearrangement uses TRBV4-1 and TRBJ2-3, with a tentative D call TRBD2 (6 bases). The CDR3 length is 14 residues. The V gene lost 3 bases and the J gene lost 0 bases, with 7 bases spanning the gap. Per the germline V gene, CDR1 is MGHRA and CDR2 is YSYEKL. DNA of the CDR3: TGCGCCAGCAGCCAGCGGGAAAGCACAGATACGCAGTATTTT. This translates into CASSQRESTDTQYF.

The chain employs TRBV6-5 and TRBJ2-7, with 9 positions matching TRBD2. Unmatched junction bases numbered 7, after V lost 4 bases and J lost 6 bases. Germline V gene sequence: CDR1 MNHEY, CDR2 SVGAGI. The CDR3 sequence is 14 residues long. In nucleotides, the CDR3 is TGTGCCAGCAGTTCCGCGGGAGGGCCCTCCGAGCAGTACTTC. It yields the protein CASSSAGGPSEQYF.

The genes are TRBV19 and TRBJ2-1; D not certain. The germline V gene encodes CDR1 LNHDA and CDR2 SQIVND (reference sequence). The CDR3 is 16 residues long. The V and J ends lost 5 bases and 0 bases respectively, with 14 bases between them. As DNA, the CDR3 is TGTGCCAGTAGTCTCCGGGCTTTTAGCTCCTACAATGAGCAGTTCTTC. The encoded protein is CASSLRAFSSYNEQFF.

Note on this clone: The same CDR3 also results from other DNA sequences found in this sample. The chain is built from TRBV12-5 and TRBJ1-3; D gene unclear. V lost 1 base, J lost 7 bases, and 2 bases lay in between. Germline V gene sequence: CDR1 LGHNT, CDR2 FRNRAP. The length of the CDR3 is 11 residues. The CDR3 loop is CASGLGNTIYF. The CDR3 nucleotides are TGTGCTAGTGGTTTGGGCAACACCATATATTTT.